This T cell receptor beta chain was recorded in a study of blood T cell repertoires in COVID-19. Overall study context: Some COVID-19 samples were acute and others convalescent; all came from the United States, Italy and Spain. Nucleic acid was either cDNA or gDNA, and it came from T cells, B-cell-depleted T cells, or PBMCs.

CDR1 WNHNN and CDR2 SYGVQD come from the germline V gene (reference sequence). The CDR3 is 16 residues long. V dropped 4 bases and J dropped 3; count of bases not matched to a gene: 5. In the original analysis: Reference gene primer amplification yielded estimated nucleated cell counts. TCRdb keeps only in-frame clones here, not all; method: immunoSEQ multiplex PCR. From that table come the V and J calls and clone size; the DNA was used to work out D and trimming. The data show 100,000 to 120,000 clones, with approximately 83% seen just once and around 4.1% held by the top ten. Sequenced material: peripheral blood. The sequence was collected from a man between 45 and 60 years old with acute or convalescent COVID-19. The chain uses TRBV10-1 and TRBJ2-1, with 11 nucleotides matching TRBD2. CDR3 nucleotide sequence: TGCGCCAGCAGTGGACTAGCGGGAACGGTCTACAATGAGCAGTTCTTC. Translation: CASSGLAGTVYNEQFF.